The 9 T cell receptor beta chains in this list originate from one sample, sequenced in a study of shared clonotypes between healthy human individuals. Repertoires were generated with immunoSEQ multiplex PCR, while TCRdb's copy carries only in-frame clones and drops some. The sample includes fewer than 1.8 million clones, around 98.5% seen only once; the top ten take approximately 0.4%. The sequencing sample was made of naive CD4+ T cells sorted from blood. The subset here: CD45RA+ positively selected. The receptors derive from a man aged 25 to 45 in good health.

This chain links TRBV7-9 with TRBJ2-3; 8 nucleotides align to TRBD1. V lost 4 bases and J lost 5; bases outside the gene matches: 5. The CDR3 sequence is 14 residues long. CDR1 SEHNR and CDR2 FQNEAQ come from the germline V gene (reference sequence). As DNA, the CDR3 is TGTGCCAGCAGCTATGGGACAGGAGGAGATACGCAGTATTTT. It specifies CASSYGTGGDTQYF.

This chain connects TRBV30 to TRBJ2-7; the D gene could be TRBD1 or TRBD2 (6 bases each). The germline gives CDR1 GTSNPN, CDR2 SVGIG (reference sequence). The CDR3 length is 15 residues. V lost 4 bases and J lost 4, with 20 bases in between. The CDR3 DNA follows: TGTGCCTGGACGGTTTCGGGGGCGTTGGGGTACGAGCAGTACTTC. Encoded protein: CAWTVSGALGYEQYF.

The chain employs TRBV18 and TRBJ2-5, with D perhaps TRBD2 (5 bases). Trimming pared 3 bases from V and 5 bases from J, leaving 13 bases between. The CDR3 is 14 residues long. The V gene's germline CDR1 is KGHSH and CDR2 LQKENI. CDR3 protein: CASSPGKVGETQYF. CDR3 DNA sequence: TGTGCCAGCTCACCCGGGAAAGTCGGGGAGACCCAGTACTTC.

The rearrangement uses TRBV15 and TRBJ1-1; D is undetermined. V was trimmed by 3 bases and J by 11 bases, leaving 22 bases between them. The germline gives CDR1 LNHNV, CDR2 YYDKDF (reference sequence). The CDR3 length is 15 residues. The CDR3 loop is CATSRGQDARVGAFF. CDR3 nucleotides: TGTGCCACCAGCAGGGGCCAGGATGCGAGGGTGGGGGCTTTCTTT.

This clone was counted once. The gene calls are TRBV29-1 and TRBJ2-7; 10 bases map to TRBD1. The CDR3 length is 13 residues. V dropped 7 bases and J dropped 4; count of bases not matched to a gene: 7. The V gene's germline CDR1 is SQVTM and CDR2 ANQGSEA. DNA for the CDR3: TGCAGCGGGGTCGGGGGACAGGGGTACGAGCAGTACTTC. Translated: CSGVGGQGYEQYF.

This clone was recorded once. This chain joins TRBV7-2 and TRBJ2-1; 10 bases match TRBD2. Germline CDR1 reads SGHTA; CDR2 reads FQGNSA. V shed 3 bases, J shed 6 bases, and the junction held 5 bases outside the gene matches. This CDR3 has 15 amino acids. CDR3 protein: CASSFQAGGGNEQFF. The CDR3 bases are TGTGCCAGCAGCTTTCAAGCGGGAGGGGGCAATGAGCAGTTCTTC.

The chain combines TRBV9 with TRBJ1-4; the D gene is possibly TRBD1 (6 bases). This CDR3 comprises 14 residues. Germline V CDR1 and CDR2: SGDLS, YYNGEE. V was pared by 4 bases and J by 6 bases, with 13 bases between. CDR3 amino acids: CASSNAGADEKLFF. DNA of the CDR3: TGTGCCAGCAGCAACGCAGGGGCGGATGAAAAACTGTTTTTT.

The J gene is TRBJ2-1, the V gene TRBV7-9, with a weak D call TRBD1 (5 bases). V was shortened by 10 bases and J by 8 bases, with 15 bases between the two germline ends. The germline CDR1 and CDR2 sequences are SEHNR and FQNEAQ (reference sequence). CDR3 length: 12 amino acids. CDR3: CANHRILDEQFF. CDR3 nucleotide sequence: TGTGCCAACCACAGGATACTGGATGAGCAGTTCTTC.

The V and J genes are TRBV6-5 and TRBJ1-5; tentatively, D is TRBD1 (5 bases). V dropped 6 bases and J dropped 4 bases, with 13 bases sitting between them. Germline lookup yields CDR1 MNHEY and CDR2 SVGAGI. This CDR3 has 14 residues. CDR3 amino acids: CASSATGANQPQHF. The CDR3 DNA reads TGTGCCAGCAGCGCTACAGGTGCGAATCAGCCCCAGCATTTT.